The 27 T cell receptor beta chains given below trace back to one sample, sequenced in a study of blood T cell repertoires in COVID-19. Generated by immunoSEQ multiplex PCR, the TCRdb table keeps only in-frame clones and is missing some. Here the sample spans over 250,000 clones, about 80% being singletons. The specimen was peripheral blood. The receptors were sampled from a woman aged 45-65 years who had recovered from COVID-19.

CDR3 protein: CATKRGGWGKQFF. CDR3 DNA sequence: TGTGCCACCAAGCGGGGGGGCTGGGGTAAGCAGTTCTTC. The chain couples TRBV28 to TRBJ2-1; TRBD2 aligns across 10 bases. The CDR3 runs 13 residues. Germline V gene data show CDR1 as MDHEN and CDR2 as SYDVKM. J lost 11 bases, V lost 10 bases, and 11 bases had no gene match. The full variable domain, in which reference TRBV28 and TRBJ2-1 provide the parts outside the CDR3, is DVKVTQSSRYLVKRTGEKVFLECVQDMDHENMFWYRQDPGLGLRLIYFSYDVKMKEKGDIPEGYSVSREKKERFSLILESASTNQTSMYLCATKRGGWGKQFFGPGTRLTVL.

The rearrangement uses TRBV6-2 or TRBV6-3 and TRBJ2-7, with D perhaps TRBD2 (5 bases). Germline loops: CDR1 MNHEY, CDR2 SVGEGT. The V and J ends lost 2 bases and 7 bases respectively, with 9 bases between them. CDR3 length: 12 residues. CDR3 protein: CASSYHPGEQYF. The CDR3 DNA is TGTGCCAGCAGTTACCACCCGGGGGAGCAGTACTTC.

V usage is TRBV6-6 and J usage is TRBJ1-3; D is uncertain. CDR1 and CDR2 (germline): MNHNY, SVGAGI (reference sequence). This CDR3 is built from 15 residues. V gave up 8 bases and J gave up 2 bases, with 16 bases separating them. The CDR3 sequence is CASATAALAGNTIYF. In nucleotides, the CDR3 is TGTGCCAGCGCCACAGCAGCCTTGGCTGGAAACACCATATATTTT.

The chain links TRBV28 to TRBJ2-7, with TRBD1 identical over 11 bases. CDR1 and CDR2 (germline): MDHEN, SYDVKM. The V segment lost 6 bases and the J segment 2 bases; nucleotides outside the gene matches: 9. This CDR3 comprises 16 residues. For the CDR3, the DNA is TGTGCCAGCAGCCGGGACAGGGGACAGGGGGCCTACGAGCAGTACTTC. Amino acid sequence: CASSRDRGQGAYEQYF.

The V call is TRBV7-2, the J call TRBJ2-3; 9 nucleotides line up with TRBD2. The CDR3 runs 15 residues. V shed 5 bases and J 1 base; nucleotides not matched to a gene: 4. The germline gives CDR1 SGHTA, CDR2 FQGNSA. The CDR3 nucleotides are TGTGCCAGCAGCATCTCTAGCGGGGGCACAGATACGCAGTATTTT. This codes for CASSISSGGTDTQYF.

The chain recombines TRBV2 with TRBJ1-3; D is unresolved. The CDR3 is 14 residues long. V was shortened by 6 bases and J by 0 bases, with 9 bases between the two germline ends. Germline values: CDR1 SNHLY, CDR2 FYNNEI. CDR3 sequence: CASSVLSSGNTIYF. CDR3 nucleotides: TGTGCCAGCAGCGTACTATCCTCTGGAAACACCATATATTTT. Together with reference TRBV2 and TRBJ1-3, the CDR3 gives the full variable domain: EPEVTQTPSHQVTQMGQEVILRCVPISNHLYFYWYRQILGQKVEFLVSFYNNEISEKSEIFDDQFSVERPDGSNFTLKIRSTKLEDSAMYFCASSVLSSGNTIYFGEGSWLTVV.

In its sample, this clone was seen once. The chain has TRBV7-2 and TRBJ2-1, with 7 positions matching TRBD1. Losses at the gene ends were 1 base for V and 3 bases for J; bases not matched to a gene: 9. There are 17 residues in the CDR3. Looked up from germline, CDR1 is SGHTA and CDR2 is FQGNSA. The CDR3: CASSLGGTADYYNEQFF. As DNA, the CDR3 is TGTGCCAGCAGCTTAGGGGGGACAGCTGATTACTACAATGAGCAGTTCTTC.

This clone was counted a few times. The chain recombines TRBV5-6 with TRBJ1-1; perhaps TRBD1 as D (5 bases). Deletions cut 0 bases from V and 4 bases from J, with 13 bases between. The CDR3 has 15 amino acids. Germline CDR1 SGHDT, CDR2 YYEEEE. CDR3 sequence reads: CASSLGGRLVTEAFF. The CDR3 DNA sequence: TGTGCCAGCAGCTTGGGGGGCAGGCTCGTCACTGAAGCTTTCTTT. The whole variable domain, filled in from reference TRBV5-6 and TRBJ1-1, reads DAGVTQSPTHLIKTRGQQVTLRCSPKSGHDTVSWYQQALGQGPQFIFQYYEEEERQRGNFPDRFSGHQFPNYSSELNVNALLLGDSALYLCASSLGGRLVTEAFFGQGTRLTVV.

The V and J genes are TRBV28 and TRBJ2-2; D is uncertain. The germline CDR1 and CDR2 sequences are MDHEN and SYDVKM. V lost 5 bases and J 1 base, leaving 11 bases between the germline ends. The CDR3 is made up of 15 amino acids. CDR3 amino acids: CASSLPRLNTGELFF. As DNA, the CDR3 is TGTGCCAGCAGTCTCCCTCGGTTGAACACCGGGGAGCTGTTTTTT.

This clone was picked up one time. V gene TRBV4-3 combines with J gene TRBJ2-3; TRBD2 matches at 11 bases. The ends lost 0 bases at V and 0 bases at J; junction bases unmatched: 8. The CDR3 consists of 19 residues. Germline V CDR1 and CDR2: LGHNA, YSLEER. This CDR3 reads CASSQDFRLAGPSTDTQYF. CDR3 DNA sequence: TGCGCCAGCAGCCAAGATTTTCGACTAGCGGGACCTAGCACAGATACGCAGTATTTT.

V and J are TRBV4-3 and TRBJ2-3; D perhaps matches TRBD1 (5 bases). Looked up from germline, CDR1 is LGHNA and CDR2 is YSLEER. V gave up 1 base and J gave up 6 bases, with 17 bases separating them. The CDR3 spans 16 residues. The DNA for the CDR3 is TGCGCCAGCAGCCAAGGGGGCGTTCTACTTACCGATACGCAGTATTTT. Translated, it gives CASSQGGVLLTDTQYF.

CDR3 in amino acids: CASSLTGTGADNEQFF. The CDR3 region has the DNA TGTGCCAGCAGCTTAACGGGGACGGGAGCGGACAATGAGCAGTTCTTC. The rearrangement links TRBV7-3 to TRBJ2-1, with D perhaps matching TRBD2 (6 bases). The V end lost 0 bases, the J end lost 5 bases, and 14 bases lay between the germline ends. CDR1 is SGHTA and CDR2 is FQGTGA in the germline V gene. The length of the CDR3 is 16 residues. The full variable domain, rest sourced from reference TRBV7-3 and TRBJ2-1, is GAGVSQTPSNKVTEKGKYVELRCDPISGHTALYWYRQSLGQGPEFLIYFQGTGAADDSGLPNDRFFAVRPEGSVSTLKIQRTERGDSAVYLCASSLTGTGADNEQFFGPGTRLTVL.

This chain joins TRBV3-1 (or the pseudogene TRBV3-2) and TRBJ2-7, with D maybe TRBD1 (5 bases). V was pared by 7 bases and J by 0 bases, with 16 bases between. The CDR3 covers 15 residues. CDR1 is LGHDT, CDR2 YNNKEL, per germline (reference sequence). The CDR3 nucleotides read TGTGCCAGCACCCCTGGACAAATGTACTCCTACGAGCAGTACTTC. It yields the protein CASTPGQMYSYEQYF.

DNA of the CDR3: TGTGCCAGCAGTAGAGGCCTGGGGGGGGCCGACTATAATTCACCCCTCCACTTT. Translated, it gives CASSRGLGGADYNSPLHF. This chain links TRBV27 with TRBJ1-6; possibly TRBD1 for D (6 bases). The V end lost 5 bases, the J end lost 3 bases, and 20 bases lay between the germline ends. The V gene's germline CDR1 is MNHEY and CDR2 SMNVEV (reference sequence). The CDR3 covers 18 residues.

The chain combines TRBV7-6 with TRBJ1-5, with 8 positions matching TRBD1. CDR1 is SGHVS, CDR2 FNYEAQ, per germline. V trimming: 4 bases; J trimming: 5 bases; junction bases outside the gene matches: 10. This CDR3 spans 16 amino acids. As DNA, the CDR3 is TGTGCCAGCAGCTCCAAAACAGGGGGAACCCATCAGCCCCAGCATTTT. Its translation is CASSSKTGGTHQPQHF.

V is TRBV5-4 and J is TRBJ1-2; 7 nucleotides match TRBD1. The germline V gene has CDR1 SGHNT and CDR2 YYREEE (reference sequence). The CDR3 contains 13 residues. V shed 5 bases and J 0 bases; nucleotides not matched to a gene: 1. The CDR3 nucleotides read TGTGCCAGCAGGGGACAGTCTAACTATGGCTACACCTTC. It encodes CASRGQSNYGYTF.

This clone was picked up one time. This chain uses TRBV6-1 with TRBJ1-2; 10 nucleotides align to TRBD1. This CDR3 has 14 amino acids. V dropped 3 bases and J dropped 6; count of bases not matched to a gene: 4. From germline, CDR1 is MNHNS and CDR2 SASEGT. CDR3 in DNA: TGTGCCAGCAGTGAGGGGGGGACAGGGGATGGCTACACCTTC. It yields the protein CASSEGGTGDGYTF.

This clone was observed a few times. The CDR3 spells CASSQDRQGVNSPLHF. The CDR3 DNA reads as TGTGCCAGCAGCCAAGATAGACAGGGGGTAAATTCACCCCTCCACTTT. The chain uses TRBV4-2 and TRBJ1-6; 9 bases align to TRBD1. V gave up 0 bases and J gave up 7 bases; unmatched junction bases: 4. CDR3 length: 16 amino acids. Germline CDR1 LGHNA, CDR2 YNFKEQ.

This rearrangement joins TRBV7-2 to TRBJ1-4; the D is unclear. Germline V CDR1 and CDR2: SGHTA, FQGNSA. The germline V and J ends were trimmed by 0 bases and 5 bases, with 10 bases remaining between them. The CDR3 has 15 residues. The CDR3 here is CASSLARTRNEKLFF. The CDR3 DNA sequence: TGTGCCAGCAGCTTAGCTCGTACCAGGAATGAAAAACTGTTTTTT.

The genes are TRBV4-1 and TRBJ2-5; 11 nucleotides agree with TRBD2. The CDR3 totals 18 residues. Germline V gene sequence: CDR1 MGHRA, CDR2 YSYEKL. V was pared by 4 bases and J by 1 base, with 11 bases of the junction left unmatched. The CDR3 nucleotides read TGCGCCAGCAGCCCTCTTCGCCGACTAGCGGGGTTCCAAGAGACCCAGTACTTC. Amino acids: CASSPLRRLAGFQETQYF.

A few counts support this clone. CDR3 bases: TGTGCCAGCAGCGGGACAGCATACTGGGATACGCAGTATTTT. Protein product: CASSGTAYWDTQYF. This chain links TRBV28 with TRBJ2-3; 7 nucleotides agree with TRBD1. The CDR3 runs to 14 residues. Losses at the gene ends were 6 bases for V and 6 bases for J; bases not matched to a gene: 9. Germline V gives CDR1 MDHEN, CDR2 SYDVKM. Looking up the rest from reference TRBV28 and TRBJ2-3 gives the full variable domain: DVKVTQSSRYLVKRTGEKVFLECVQDMDHENMFWYRQDPGLGLRLIYFSYDVKMKEKGDIPEGYSVSREKKERFSLILESASTNQTSMYLCASSGTAYWDTQYFGPGTRLTVL.

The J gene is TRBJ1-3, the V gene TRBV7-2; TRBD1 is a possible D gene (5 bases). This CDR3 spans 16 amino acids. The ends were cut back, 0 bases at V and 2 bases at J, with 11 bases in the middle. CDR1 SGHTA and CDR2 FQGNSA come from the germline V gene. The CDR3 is CASSLAGGFTGNTIYF. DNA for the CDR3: TGTGCCAGCAGCTTAGCCGGGGGGTTTACTGGAAACACCATATATTTT.

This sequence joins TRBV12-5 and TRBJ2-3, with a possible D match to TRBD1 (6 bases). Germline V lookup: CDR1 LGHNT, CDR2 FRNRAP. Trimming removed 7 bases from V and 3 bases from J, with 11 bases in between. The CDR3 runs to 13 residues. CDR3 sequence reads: CASALGGTDTQYF. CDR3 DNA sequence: TGTGCTAGTGCCTTAGGGGGAACAGATACGCAGTATTTT.

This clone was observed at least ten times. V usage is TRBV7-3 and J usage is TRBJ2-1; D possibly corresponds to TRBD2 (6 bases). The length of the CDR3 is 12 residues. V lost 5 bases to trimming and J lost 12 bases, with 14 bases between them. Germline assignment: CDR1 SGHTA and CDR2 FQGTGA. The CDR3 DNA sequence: TGTGCCAGCAGCCCCGACGGGAGTCCGCAGTTCTTC. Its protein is CASSPDGSPQFF.

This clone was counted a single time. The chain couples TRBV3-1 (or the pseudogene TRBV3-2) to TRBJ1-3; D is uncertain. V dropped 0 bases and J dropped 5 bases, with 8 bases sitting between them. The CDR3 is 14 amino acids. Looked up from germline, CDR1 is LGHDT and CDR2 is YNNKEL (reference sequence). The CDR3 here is CASSQEAGRNTIYF. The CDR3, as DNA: TGTGCCAGCAGCCAAGAGGCGGGTAGAAACACCATATATTTT.

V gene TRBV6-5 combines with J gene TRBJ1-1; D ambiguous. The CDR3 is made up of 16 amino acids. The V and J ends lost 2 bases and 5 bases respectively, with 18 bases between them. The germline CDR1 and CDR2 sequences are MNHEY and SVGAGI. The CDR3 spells CASSYGFWGAGTEAFF. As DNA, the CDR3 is TGTGCCAGCAGTTACGGTTTTTGGGGTGCGGGAACTGAAGCTTTCTTT.

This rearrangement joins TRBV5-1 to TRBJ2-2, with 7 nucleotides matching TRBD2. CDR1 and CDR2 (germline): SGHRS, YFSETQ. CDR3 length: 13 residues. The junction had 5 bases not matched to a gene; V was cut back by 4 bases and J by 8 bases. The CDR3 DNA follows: TGCGCCAGCAGCGCGGCGGGAGCAGGGGAGCTGTTTTTT. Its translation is CASSAAGAGELFF.